This entry features one T cell receptor (beta chain) sequence. In the authors' methods: Reference gene primer amplification gave estimated nucleated cell counts. Profiling relied on immunoSEQ multiplex PCR, and the TCRdb table lists in-frame clones only, not all of them. That table is the source of V, J and clone size, and D and trimming were worked out from the DNA. The repertoire consists of around 140,000 clones, with roughly 84% occurring once and the leading ten covering approximately 18%. The length of the CDR3 is 11 residues. Germline assignment: CDR1 GTSNPN and CDR2 SVGIG (reference sequence). The V gene lost 1 base and the J gene lost 5 bases, with 5 bases spanning the gap. The sample belongs to a study of blood T cell repertoires in COVID-19. As for the study in general: Spain, Italy and the United States supplied samples that represented acute and convalescent COVID-19. T cells, B-cell-depleted T cells, or PBMCs supplied cDNA or gDNA.

The sequencing input was peripheral blood. This TCR came from a woman older than 75 with acute or convalescent COVID-19. J is TRBJ1-1 and V is TRBV30; no firm D call. CDR3 nucleotide sequence: TGTGCCTGGAGTGCGGTGACTGAAGCTTTCTTT. Its translation is CAWSAVTEAFF. Full variable domain (remainder filled in from reference TRBV30 and TRBJ1-1): SQTIHQWPATLVQPVGSPLSLECTVEGTSNPNLYWYRQAAGRGLQLLFYSVGIGQISSEVPQNLSASRPQDRQFILSSKKLLLSDSGFYLCAWSAVTEAFFGQGTRLTVV.